Detailed here is one TCR beta chain. This entry comes from a study of beta chain features in type 1 diabetes. CDR3 length: 16 residues. Germline lookup yields CDR1 SGHNT and CDR2 YYREEE (reference sequence). Unmatched junction bases numbered 5, after V lost 3 bases and J lost 0 bases. Expressed TCRB transcripts were sequenced, since all the RNA that had been isolated was reverse transcribed. Method: immunoSEQ multiplex PCR; TCRdb's copy keeps in-frame clones and lacks some. The data contain fewer than 25,000 clones, 60% to 75% of them singletons. The gene calls are TRBV5-4 and TRBJ2-7; 11 positions match TRBD2. The TCR comes from a woman between 40 and 50 years old in good health. The material sequenced was Tregs from blood. The CDR3 loop is CASSSLAGGSSYEQYF. The CDR3 region has the DNA TGTGCCAGCAGCTCCCTAGCGGGGGGCAGCTCCTACGAGCAGTACTTC.